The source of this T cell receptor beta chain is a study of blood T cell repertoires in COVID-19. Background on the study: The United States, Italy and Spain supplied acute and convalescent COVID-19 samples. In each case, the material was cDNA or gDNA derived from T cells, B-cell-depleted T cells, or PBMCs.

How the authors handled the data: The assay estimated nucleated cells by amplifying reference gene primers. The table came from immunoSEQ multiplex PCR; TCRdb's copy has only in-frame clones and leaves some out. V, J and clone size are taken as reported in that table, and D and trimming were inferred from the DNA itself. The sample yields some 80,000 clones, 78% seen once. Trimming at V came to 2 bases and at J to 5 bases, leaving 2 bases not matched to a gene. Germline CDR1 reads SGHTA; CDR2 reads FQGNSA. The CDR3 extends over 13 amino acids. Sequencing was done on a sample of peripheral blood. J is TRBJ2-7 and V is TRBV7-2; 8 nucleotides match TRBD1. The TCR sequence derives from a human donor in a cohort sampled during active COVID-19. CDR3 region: CASSLSGGNEQYF. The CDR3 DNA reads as TGTGCCAGCAGCTTATCAGGGGGCAACGAGCAGTACTTC.